One sample yielded the 19 T cell receptor beta chains listed below, sequenced in a study of T cell repertoires in cytomegalovirus infection. In TCRdb, the reads were re-called with MiXCR into one record per CDR3 protein. This repertoire shows 200,000 to 300,000 distinct CDR3 sequences, 6% to 8% found once; its top ten account for about 6.5%. Sequenced: PBMCs. The receptors derive from a human donor in good health (CMV status not recorded). Some clones in this sample may be carry-over from other donors' samples.

This clonotype occurred many times. This sequence joins TRBV7-2 and TRBJ1-6, with 9 positions matching TRBD1. Germline V gene sequence: CDR1 SGHTA, CDR2 FQGNSA. After removal of 5 bases from V and 2 bases from J, the junction contained 7 bases not matched to a gene. CDR3 length equals 17 residues. CDR3 in DNA: TGTGCCAGCAGCGGCCGACAGGGGGGAACCTATAATTCACCCCTCCACTTT. Translated, it gives CASSGRQGGTYNSPLHF.

This clonotype turned up a few times. This sequence joins TRBV6-5 and TRBJ1-5; perhaps TRBD1 as D (6 bases). The V gene's germline CDR1 is MNHEY and CDR2 SVGAGI. Trimming left V 7 bases short and J 5 bases short, with 18 bases between. CDR3 length equals 15 residues. DNA of the CDR3: TGTGCCAGCATGCTGGACAGCTCCTTCTATCAGCCCCAGCATTTT. It is translated as CASMLDSSFYQPQHF.

V and J are TRBV19 and TRBJ2-1; possible D gene TRBD2, 7 bases. The CDR3 extends over 14 amino acids. Germline CDR1 reads LNHDA; CDR2 reads SQIVND (reference sequence). The V end was cut by 11 bases, the J end by 2 bases, with 16 bases between. The chain's CDR3 is CAGDRGGAYNEQFF. The CDR3 DNA follows: TGTGCCGGCGATAGAGGGGGGGCCTACAATGAGCAGTTCTTC.

This clonotype showed up many times. V gene TRBV4-3 combines with J gene TRBJ1-6; D gene unclear. Per the germline V gene, CDR1 is LGHNA and CDR2 is YSLEER. Trimming left V 0 bases short and J 0 bases short, with 12 bases between. The CDR3 is 18 amino acids. CDR3 sequence reads: CASSQDNSLSSYNSPLHF. As DNA, the CDR3 is TGCGCCAGCAGCCAAGATAACTCTTTGAGCTCCTATAATTCACCCCTCCACTTT.

This clonotype was counted only a few times. The chain recombines TRBV2 with TRBJ1-3; D is unclear. The V gene lost 6 bases and the J gene lost 0 bases, with 3 bases spanning the gap. Germline CDR1 and CDR2: SNHLY and FYNNEI. CDR3 length equals 12 residues. CDR3 sequence: CASRNSGNTIYF. The CDR3 region has the DNA TGTGCCAGCAGAAACTCTGGAAACACCATATATTTT.

This clonotype came up many times. This sequence joins TRBV20-1 and TRBJ2-3, with D perhaps assigned TRBD1 or TRBD2 (5 bases each). Germline V gene lookup returns CDR1 DFQATT and CDR2 SNEGSKA (reference sequence). The CDR3 totals 14 residues. The V gene lost 3 bases and the J gene lost 0 bases, with 10 bases spanning the gap. CDR3 region: CSASWDPSTDTQYF. CDR3 sequence (DNA): TGCAGTGCTAGTTGGGACCCTAGCACAGATACGCAGTATTTT.

Comments on this clonotype: A much larger clone lies one base from this, so it may be a read error. V is TRBV5-1 and J is TRBJ2-7; D possibly corresponds to TRBD1 (5 bases). This CDR3 contains 13 residues. Germline CDR1 and CDR2: SGHRS and YFSETQ. V lost 1 base to trimming and J lost 7 bases, with 12 bases between them. The CDR3 is CASSLRQPVEQYF. CDR3 sequence (DNA): TGCGCCAGCAGCTTGAGACAGCCCGTGGAGCAGTACTTC.

This clonotype occurred many times. The CDR3 protein is CASSSGTSGADEQFF. The CDR3 nucleotides are TGTGCCAGCAGCTCCGGGACTAGCGGGGCCGATGAGCAGTTCTTC. The gene calls are TRBV7-2 and TRBJ2-1, with TRBD2 matching over 13 bases. J lost 8 bases, V lost 4 bases, and 5 bases had no gene match. Germline loops: CDR1 SGHTA, CDR2 FQGNSA. The CDR3 contains 15 residues.

Comment on this clonotype: Being one base from a much bigger clone, this may be a read error. J is TRBJ1-2 and V is TRBV2; D remains ambiguous. This CDR3 has 11 amino acids. Trimming removed 6 bases from V and 8 bases from J, with 10 bases in between. CDR1 and CDR2 from the germline V gene are SNHLY and FYNNEI. This CDR3 is CASRESLGYTF. The CDR3 region has the DNA TGTGCCAGCAGAGAAAGCTTGGGCTACACCTTC. Combining the CDR3 with reference TRBV2 and TRBJ1-2 gives the whole variable domain EPEVTQTPSHQVTQMGQEVILRCVPISNHLYFYWYRQILGQKVEFLVSFYNNEISEKSEIFDDQFSVERPDGSNFTLKIRSTKLEDSAMYFCASRESLGYTFGSGTRLTVV.

The count of this clonotype is one. The chain has TRBV20-1 and TRBJ1-6; D uncertain. Trimming stripped 1 base from V and 10 bases from J, with 8 bases between. This CDR3 comprises 12 residues. Germline CDR1 and CDR2: DFQATT and SNEGSKA (reference sequence). Here the CDR3 DNA reads TGCAGTGCTAGAGTATCAATATCACCCCTCCACTTT. Translating it yields CSARVSISPLHF.

This clonotype was seen many times. The rearrangement joins TRBV7-9 to TRBJ2-7, with D perhaps matching TRBD1 (5 bases). The germline V and J ends were trimmed by 1 base and 2 bases, with 12 bases remaining between them. The CDR3 consists of 15 residues. Germline assignment: CDR1 SEHNR and CDR2 FQNEAQ (reference sequence). The CDR3 sequence: CASSLEGVITYEQYF. CDR3 in DNA: TGTGCCAGCAGCTTAGAAGGGGTCATCACCTACGAGCAGTACTTC.

This clonotype was seen many times. The V call is TRBV5-4, the J call TRBJ1-1, with D uncertain. V gave up 0 bases and J gave up 4 bases, with 16 bases separating them. The CDR3 consists of 16 residues. The germline CDR1 and CDR2 sequences are SGHNT and YYREEE (reference sequence). The CDR3 here is CASSLEGRIGPTEAFF. CDR3 sequence (DNA): TGTGCCAGCAGCTTGGAAGGTCGGATCGGCCCCACTGAAGCTTTCTTT.

This clonotype was found many times. The J gene is TRBJ1-1, the V gene TRBV7-2; 9 positions agree with TRBD1. Germline values: CDR1 SGHTA, CDR2 FQGNSA. The junction had 3 bases not matched to a gene; V was cut back by 3 bases and J by 1 base. The CDR3 spans 15 residues. CDR3 sequence reads: CASSLGGQGNTEAFF. In DNA form, the CDR3 reads TGTGCCAGCAGCTTGGGGGGACAGGGGAACACTGAAGCTTTCTTT.

This clonotype showed up many times. The rearrangement uses TRBV28 and TRBJ1-5; perhaps TRBD1 as D (5 bases). Trimming removed 3 bases at V and 2 bases at J, with 11 bases between. The germline V gene has CDR1 MDHEN and CDR2 SYDVKM. This CDR3 comprises 15 residues. CDR3 region: CASSFGGNRNQPQHF. In nucleotides, the CDR3 is TGTGCCAGCAGTTTCGGGGGGAATCGCAATCAGCCCCAGCATTTT.

Ten or more counts support this clonotype. This chain links TRBV19 with TRBJ1-5, with 9 bases fitting TRBD1. The germline CDR1 and CDR2 sequences are LNHDA and SQIVND (reference sequence). The CDR3 has 15 residues. The V and J ends lost 7 bases and 7 bases, in that order; junction bases with no gene match: 11. CDR3 DNA: TGTGCCAGTACGGGACAGGGAGGTTTGGGGCAGCCCCAGCATTTT. It codes for CASTGQGGLGQPQHF.

The table lists this clonotype with many counts. The genes are TRBV6-2 or TRBV6-3 and TRBJ2-1; TRBD2 matches at 7 bases. Germline assignment: CDR1 MNHEY and CDR2 SVGEGT. This CDR3 region has 15 residues. Trimming cost V 8 bases and J 6 bases; bases outside gene matches: 13. The CDR3 is CASRRREEWGNEQFF. In nucleotides, the CDR3 is TGTGCCAGCCGTCGCCGGGAGGAGTGGGGCAATGAGCAGTTCTTC.

At least ten counts were recorded for this clonotype. J is TRBJ2-2 and V is TRBV2; D is possibly TRBD1 (6 bases). This CDR3 comprises 15 residues. V was clipped by 6 bases and J by 0 bases, with 11 bases between them. Germline loops: CDR1 SNHLY, CDR2 FYNNEI. CDR3 loop: CASRGAQTNTGELFF. DNA for the CDR3: TGTGCCAGCAGGGGGGCCCAGACGAACACCGGGGAGCTGTTTTTT.

This clonotype was seen ten or more times. The gene calls are TRBV7-6 and TRBJ2-7, with 9 positions matching TRBD1. This CDR3 region has 17 residues. Germline lookup yields CDR1 SGHVS and CDR2 FNYEAQ. Germline trimming cut 3 bases from V and 2 bases from J; bases unmatched to any gene: 11. The CDR3 region is CASSFPKQGAGTYEQYF. The CDR3 nucleotides read TGTGCCAGCAGCTTCCCTAAACAGGGGGCTGGTACCTACGAGCAGTACTTC.

This clonotype was seen ten or more times. The J gene is TRBJ2-3, the V gene TRBV29-1; 7 bases line up with TRBD2. This CDR3 is built from 14 residues. The trim removed 8 bases at V and 5 bases at J, leaving 13 bases unmatched. The germline CDR1 and CDR2 sequences are SQVTM and ANQGSEA. In nucleotides, the CDR3 is TGCAGCCACCAAGGATCAGGGAGGGTAGATACGCAGTATTTT. Translation gives CSHQGSGRVDTQYF.